This T cell receptor beta chain was sequenced during a study of response to subunit inactivated influenza vaccine. Broader study findings: New T cells are recruited in small numbers by each seasonal influenza vaccination, according to the authors' suggestion.

This CDR3 has 12 residues. V was pared by 6 bases and J by 5 bases, with 10 bases between. Germline CDR1 MNHNY, CDR2 SVGAGI (reference sequence). As regards this clonotype: Antigen specificity is unknown.

In TCRdb, the RT-PCR reads were re-called with MiXCR into one record per CDR3 protein. Altogether fewer than 600,000 distinct CDR3 sequences are present, 6% to 9% being singletons, with the ten largest covering over 10%. The starting material was PBMCs from blood, obtained less than 30 months after vaccination. The J gene is TRBJ2-5, the V gene TRBV6-6; D perhaps matches TRBD1 (6 bases). This receptor was identified in a man aged 50 to 75 who received an inactivated influenza vaccine. The CDR3 spells CASSPGVETQYF. The DNA of the CDR3 is TGTGCCAGCAGCCCAGGGGTGGAGACCCAGTACTTC.